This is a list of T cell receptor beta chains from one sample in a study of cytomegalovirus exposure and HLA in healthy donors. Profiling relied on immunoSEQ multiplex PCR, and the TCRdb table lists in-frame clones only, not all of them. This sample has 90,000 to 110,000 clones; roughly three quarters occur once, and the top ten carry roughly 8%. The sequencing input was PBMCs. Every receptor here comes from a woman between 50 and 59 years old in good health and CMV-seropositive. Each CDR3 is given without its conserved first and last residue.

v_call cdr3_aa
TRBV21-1 ASSRPPYRGHPNQPRH
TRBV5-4 ASTLGTGYEQY
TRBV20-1 SARNPGSYT
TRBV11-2 ASSLGPSGYEQY
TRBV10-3 AISALTGSSYNEQF
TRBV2 ASTRRGRGGIGNEQF
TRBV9 ASSVAGLGTDTQY
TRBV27 ASSLLAGGGEQY
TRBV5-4 ASSHRDTLGEKLF
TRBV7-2 ASSWDRVEDEQY
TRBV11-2 ASTQGLAGGLTDTQY
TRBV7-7 ASGDTPYEQY
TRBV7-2 ASSLRGGPSGNTIY